This T cell receptor (beta chain) derives from a study of immune characterization of retroperitoneal liposarcoma. This clonotype qualifies as medium-sized (0.01 to 0.1%). Trimming shortened V by 0 bases and J by 13 bases, and 10 bases separated the two germline ends. The CDR3 spans 12 residues. Using its own MiXCR run on the PCR reads, TCRdb lists one record per CDR3 protein. The sample shows around 12,000 distinct CDR3 sequences, roughly 29% of them seen only once. Sequencing input: tumor tissue. The rearrangement joins TRBV12-3 or TRBV12-4 to TRBJ2-1; possibly TRBD2 for D (5 bases). This receptor was obtained from a male donor with retroperitoneal liposarcoma. CDR3 nucleotides: TGTGCCAGCAGTTTAGCTGGGGAGACCCAGTTCTTC. Amino acid sequence: CASSLAGETQFF.